The clone carrying this T cell receptor (beta chain) was recorded many times. The antigen remains undetermined. The data originate from a study of T cells in Graves' hyperthyroidism and ophthalmopathy. Study overall: Peripheral blood was collected at initial diagnosis, before any treatment.

Findings and caveats of the study: Most thyroid clonotypes with frequency above 0.001 were detected in blood.

TCR beta CDR3 regions were amplified from RNA. A set of HTBI primers served as the primers for a first-round RT-PCR of the TCR CDR3. MiXCR, applied by TCRdb to the multiplex PCR reads, yields one record per CDR3 protein. The sample shows 370,000 or so distinct CDR3 sequences, approximately 15% of them seen only once. This CDR3 has 15 residues. CDR1 and CDR2 (germline): MGHRA, YSYEKL. V gave up 3 bases and J gave up 0 bases, with 12 bases separating them. Sequenced sample: blood. The clonotype comes from a woman between 18 and 29 years old with Graves' hyperthyroidism that later progressed to Graves' ophthalmopathy. V gene TRBV4-1 combines with J gene TRBJ2-7, with D perhaps TRBD1 (5 bases). As DNA, the CDR3 is TGCGCCAGCAGCCAGTCACAGGTCCCCTCCTACGAGCAGTACTTC. This codes for CASSQSQVPSYEQYF.